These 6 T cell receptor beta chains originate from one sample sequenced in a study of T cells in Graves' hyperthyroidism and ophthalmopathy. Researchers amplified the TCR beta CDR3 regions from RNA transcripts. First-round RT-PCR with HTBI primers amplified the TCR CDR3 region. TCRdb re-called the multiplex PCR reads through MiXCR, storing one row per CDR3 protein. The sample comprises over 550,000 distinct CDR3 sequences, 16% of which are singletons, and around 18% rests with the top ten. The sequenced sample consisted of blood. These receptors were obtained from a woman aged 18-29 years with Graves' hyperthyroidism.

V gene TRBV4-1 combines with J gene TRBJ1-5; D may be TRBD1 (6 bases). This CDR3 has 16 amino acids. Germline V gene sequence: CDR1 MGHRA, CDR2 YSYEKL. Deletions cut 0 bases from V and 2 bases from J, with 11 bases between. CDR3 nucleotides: TGCGCCAGCAGCCAAGACGGGGGGCTAGGCAATCAGCCCCAGCATTTT. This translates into CASSQDGGLGNQPQHF.

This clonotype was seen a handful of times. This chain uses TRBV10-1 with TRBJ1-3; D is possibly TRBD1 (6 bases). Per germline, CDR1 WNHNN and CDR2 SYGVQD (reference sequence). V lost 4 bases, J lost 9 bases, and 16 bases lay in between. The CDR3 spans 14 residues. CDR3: CASSAGTTGGTIYF. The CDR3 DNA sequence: TGCGCCAGCAGTGCCGGGACAACCGGGGGCACCATATATTTT.

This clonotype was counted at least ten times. CDR3 region: CASSYYSNQPQHF. The CDR3 coding sequence is TGTGCCAGCAGTTACTACAGCAATCAGCCCCAGCATTTT. The rearrangement joins TRBV6-2 or TRBV6-3 to TRBJ1-5; D not resolved. The germline V gene encodes CDR1 MNHEY and CDR2 SVGEGT. CDR3 length: 13 residues. V was clipped by 1 base and J by 1 base, with 2 bases between them.

In DNA, the CDR3 is TGTGCCACCAGTGGGGTCCCGCCAGGGGCCTACGAGCAGTACTTC. Translating it yields CATSGVPPGAYEQYF. The chain combines TRBV15 with TRBJ2-7; D is possibly TRBD1 (6 bases). Trimming removed 6 bases at V and 2 bases at J, with 17 bases between. Germline CDR1 reads LNHNV; CDR2 reads YYDKDF (reference sequence). This CDR3 region has 15 residues.

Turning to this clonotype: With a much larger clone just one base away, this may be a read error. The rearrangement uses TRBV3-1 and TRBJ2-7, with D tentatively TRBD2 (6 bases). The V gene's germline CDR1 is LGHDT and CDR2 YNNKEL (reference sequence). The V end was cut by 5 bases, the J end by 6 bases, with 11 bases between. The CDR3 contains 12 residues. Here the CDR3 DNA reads TGTGCCAGCAGCTCCGGGCGGGGCGAGCAGTACTTC. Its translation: CASSSGRGEQYF.

CDR3 residues: CASSQVGGAGYGYTF. The DNA for the CDR3 is TGCGCCAGCAGCCAAGTTGGGGGGGCCGGCTATGGCTACACCTTC. J is TRBJ1-2 and V is TRBV4-3, with a possible D match to TRBD1 (6 bases). Germline-derived CDR1 and CDR2 are LGHNA and YSLEER. The CDR3 contains 15 residues. V was clipped by 1 base and J by 4 bases, with 13 bases between them.